Given below is one TCR beta chain in context. Its antigen specificity is not known. Base qualities are not provided; no much larger clone lies one nucleotide away. This record belongs to a study of T cell repertoires in cytomegalovirus infection (dated by TCRdb to between 2018 and 2021). Some background on the complete study: Peptide stimulations targeted recently identified HLA-C-restricted CMV epitopes, whose presentation resists viral immunomodulation, together with well-studied HLA-B-restricted epitopes. Donor HLA type was relevant to the analysis, as public TCR beta signatures indicated carriage of CMV infection together with the matching HLA type.

Study-wide findings and limitations: In both this cohort and an independent roughly 360-donor cohort, the cumulative frequency of public TCR beta family members distinguished carriers of CMV infection plus the relevant HLA type. The ex vivo response was dominated by HLA-C-restricted CMV-specific TCR beta clonotypes, which also provided the single most frequent clonotype in two of eight donors.

The sample's treatment or condition label is to be understood as: in vitro stimulation with specific CMV peptide epitopes to enrich CMV-specific T cells. Including cysteine and phenylalanine, the CDR3 has 11 amino acids. The retained sequence is limited to the CDR3, 33 bases, with the frame set at the first base. From the germline V gene, CDR1 is MNHEY and CDR2 is SVGAGI. V is reduced by 8 bases and J by 7 bases, leaving a spacing of 9 bases between them. TCRdb records Illumina HiSeq 1500 as the sequencer. TCRdb trimmed the raw reads at Q25, called clones with MiXCR and kept productive beta chains. Under each unique CDR3 protein, matching rows form one entry showing the most common genes and DNA. This sample gives roughly 920,000 distinct CDR3 sequences in total; 30% to 40% of them show up just once. The ten largest clones add up to roughly an eighth of the sample.

The sequence links TRBV6-5 to TRBJ2-1, with no D gene named confidently. This specimen consisted of cultured CD8+ T cells from PBMCs, obtained from culture after CMV antigen stimulation. This TCR was recovered from a human donor in good health (CMV status not recorded). Some clones in this sample may be carry-over from other donors' samples. The CDR3 region has the sequence CASRKGNEQFF. Here is the DNA: TGTGCCAGCCGGAAAGGGAATGAGCAGTTCTTC.